This note documents a single T cell receptor beta chain sequence. Authors' processing steps: Reference gene primer amplification gave estimated nucleated cell counts. Measured with immunoSEQ multiplex PCR; TCRdb has only the in-frame clones, and not every one. V, J and clone size are taken as reported in that table, and D and trimming were inferred from the DNA itself. This sample has 200,000 to 300,000 clones, with roughly 86% found just once. The length of the CDR3 is 10 residues. Deletions cut 8 bases from V and 9 bases from J, with 8 bases between. Germline V gene sequence: CDR1 LNHDA, CDR2 SQIVND (reference sequence). This sample was taken from a study of blood T cell repertoires in COVID-19. Study-level information: The United States, Italy and Spain were the sources of the acute and convalescent COVID-19 samples. Sources were T cells, B-cell-depleted T cells, or PBMCs; the material itself was cDNA or gDNA.

This receptor was obtained from a woman in her seventies with active or convalescent COVID-19. The rearrangement uses TRBV19 and TRBJ2-1, with D unresolved. The material sequenced was peripheral blood. CDR3 bases: TGTGCCAGTGGTGGCATTGAGCAGTTCTTC. Amino acids: CASGGIEQFF.